The following is a TCR beta chain sequence with its context. The data were taken from a study of control samples from healthy donors and cancer patients. Using immunoSEQ multiplex PCR, the repertoire was profiled, and TCRdb retains in-frame clones only, with some absent. The sample lists roughly 450,000 clones, around 90% occurring once. V lost 8 bases and J 2 bases, leaving 10 bases between the germline ends. Germline loops: CDR1 WNHNN, CDR2 SYGVQD (reference sequence). The CDR3 is made up of 13 amino acids. The V call is TRBV10-1, the J call TRBJ2-1; weak D call: TRBD2 (5 bases). Sequenced input: PBMCs. This receptor was taken from a man aged 35-49 years with head and neck cancer. CDR3 nucleotide sequence: TGCGCCAGCTCGGGATCAACCTACAATGAGCAGTTCTTC. Amino acid sequence: CASSGSTYNEQFF.